This TCR beta chain derives from a study of blood T cell repertoires in COVID-19 (dated by TCRdb to 2019 to 2021). A note on the overall study: Collaborator samples came from the United States, Italy and Spain and covered acute and convalescent phases of COVID-19. The prospective study material was composed of cDNA or gDNA derived from T cells, B-cell-depleted T cells, or PBMCs. The dataset comprised deeply sampled blood TCRbeta repertoires from subjects exposed to, actively infected with, or recovered from COVID-19. The repertoires were released in a freely available public database meant as a resource for research on the immune response to SARS-CoV-2. The samples were drawn from the first 160 participants of the ongoing ImmuneRACE study and from 950 to 1,500 subjects provided by 6 global collaborators. The sample metadata nearly always contained a de-identified subject ID, COVID-19 status, age in years and sex. Where available, HLA class I and class II types were obtained from metadata supplied by the sample provider rather than from assay-based typing.

Summary of the overall study and its limitations: The quantity of clinical and demographic metadata differed by source and by participant and was supplied without curation.

The immunoSEQ Assay, a bias-controlled multiplex PCR, was used to amplify TCRbeta CDR3 regions from genomic DNA. The source study handled its data this way. Nucleated cell counts per sample were estimated from amplification of reference gene primers within the assay. To quantify the absolute abundance of each unique TCRbeta CDR3 rearrangement, sequence reads were collapsed and filtered. Productive Simpson clonality was computed per sample as the square root of Simpson's diversity index over productive rearrangements. The immuneACCESS repertoire file appears here via TCRdb, limited to in-frame rearrangements. These files lack a portion of the clones; in checked studies, under half of the deficit traces to unresolved V genes, and the cause of the others is not known. That table furnishes V, J and clone size, whereas the DNA furnished D and trimming. This sample lists 300,000 to 400,000 clones; around 86% were detected once. Nearly 6.5% of the sample comes from the top ten.

One collaborating source in Seattle enrolled patients while the patients were actively infected and followed the patients over time throughout the course of disease. Each collaborating institution followed its own protocols to collect whole blood in K2EDTA tubes. For TCRbeta analysis, collaborators shipped samples as frozen whole blood, isolated PBMCs, or DNA extracted from either of those sample types. Comment on this clone: What antigen it recognizes has not been identified. No much larger clonotype is one base removed from it; base qualities were not supplied.

The clonotype originates from a woman aged 50 to 60 with COVID-19, enrolled during active disease. The source material was peripheral blood.

The CDR3 loop reads CASSPPEGIRSPLHF. The nucleotides read TGTGCCAGCTCACCACCCGAGGGTATAAGATCACCCCTCCACTTT. The chain was built from TRBV18 and TRBJ1-6; no confident D gene assignment can be made. From the cysteine through the phenylalanine, the CDR3 covers 15 amino acids. Just CDR3 DNA is preserved here, 45 bases in frame from base 1. From the germline V gene, CDR1 is KGHSH and CDR2 is LQKENI. V gives up 0 bases and J gives up 10 bases, and the segment between their germline ends measures 13 bases.